This paragraph reports one TCR beta chain. The authors deemed Graves' hyperthyroidism stable absent ophthalmopathy progression within 18 months. Investigators excluded patients with uncontrolled infection, other autoimmune disease, pregnancy or lactation. The data stem from a study of T cells in Graves' hyperthyroidism and ophthalmopathy. The CDR3 totals 15 residues. Germline values: CDR1 SQVTM, CDR2 ANQGSEA. V was clipped by 6 bases and J by 9 bases; unmatched bases: 16. From RNA transcripts, TCR beta CDR3 regions were amplified. A set of HTBI primers served as the primers for a first-round RT-PCR of the TCR CDR3. MiXCR was run by TCRdb on the multiplex PCR reads, yielding one entry per CDR3 protein. The repertoire consists of a few hundred thousand distinct CDR3 sequences, with around 14% occurring once and the leading ten covering less than 20%.

Sequencing was carried out using blood. The receptor comes from a young woman with Graves' hyperthyroidism. The J gene is TRBJ2-1, the V gene TRBV29-1; 8 bases align to TRBD2. CDR3 loop: CSVPRREEWYGEQFF. Written as DNA, the CDR3 is TGCAGCGTCCCCCGGCGGGAGGAGTGGTATGGTGAGCAGTTCTTC.